This entry lists 29 T cell receptor beta chains sequenced from one sample in a study of OX40 agonist ivuxolimab in advanced cancers. Produced via immunoSEQ multiplex PCR; TCRdb's table is partial and in-frame only. Of approximately 68,000 clones listed, around nine tenths are singletons. The sample was CD4+ or CD8+ T cells sorted from blood, taken in a trial of the OX40 agonist ivuxolimab. These receptor sequences come from an adult with an advanced solid tumor such as melanoma, head and neck, liver or kidney cancer.

This rearrangement joins TRBV6-5 to TRBJ1-5, with D uncertain. The ends were cut back, 6 bases at V and 4 bases at J, with 10 bases in the middle. Per the germline V gene, CDR1 is MNHEY and CDR2 is SVGAGI. The CDR3 is made up of 13 amino acids. The CDR3 is CASSDFRNQPQHF. CDR3 nucleotides: TGTGCCAGCAGCGACTTCCGGAATCAGCCCCAGCATTTT.

The chain is built from TRBV5-4 and TRBJ1-1; D might be TRBD1 (6 bases). This CDR3 contains 14 residues. Deletions cut 3 bases from V and 1 base from J, with 10 bases between. Per the germline V gene, CDR1 is SGHNT and CDR2 is YYREEE (reference sequence). The CDR3 region is CASSWGHQNTEAFF. The CDR3 DNA follows: TGTGCCAGCAGCTGGGGACACCAGAACACTGAAGCTTTCTTT.

The genes are TRBV6-4 and TRBJ2-5; 8 nucleotides align to TRBD1. CDR1 is MRHNA, CDR2 SNTAGT, per germline. The CDR3 has 15 amino acids. The J segment lost 1 base and the V segment lost 4 bases, leaving 5 bases of the junction unmatched. The CDR3 bases are TGTGCCAGCAGTGGGTTCAGGGGGCCCCAAGAGACCCAGTACTTC. Amino acids: CASSGFRGPQETQYF.

V and J are TRBV7-9 and TRBJ2-3; TRBD1 aligns across 10 bases. The V segment lost 5 bases and the J segment 8 bases; nucleotides outside the gene matches: 7. The germline V gene encodes CDR1 SEHNR and CDR2 FQNEAQ (reference sequence). The CDR3 runs 14 residues. CDR3 protein: CASSQRDRGTTQYF. The CDR3 DNA sequence: TGTGCCAGCAGCCAACGGGACAGGGGCACTACGCAGTATTTT.

The genes are TRBV4-3 and TRBJ1-3, with a possible D match to TRBD1 (6 bases). The CDR3 consists of 15 residues. Germline lookup yields CDR1 LGHNA and CDR2 YSLEER. Between the trimmed V and J ends, which lost 0 bases and 1 base, there was a span of 7 bases. The CDR3 spells CASSQEGQSGNTIYF. The CDR3 region has the DNA TGCGCCAGCAGCCAAGAGGGACAATCTGGAAACACCATATATTTT.

With regard to this clone: The same CDR3 can be traced to other DNA sequences in this sample. The chain recombines TRBV28 with TRBJ2-3, with TRBD1 matching 9 bases. The CDR3 extends over 17 amino acids. Germline V gives CDR1 MDHEN, CDR2 SYDVKM. J was trimmed by 5 bases and V by 5 bases; bases with no gene match: 14. The CDR3 loop is CASSDRGSGPRVDTQYF. For the CDR3, the DNA is TGTGCCAGCAGTGACAGGGGGAGCGGTCCCAGGGTAGATACGCAGTATTTT. Looking up the rest from reference TRBV28 and TRBJ2-3 gives the full variable domain: DVKVTQSSRYLVKRTGEKVFLECVQDMDHENMFWYRQDPGLGLRLIYFSYDVKMKEKGDIPEGYSVSREKKERFSLILESASTNQTSMYLCASSDRGSGPRVDTQYFGPGTRLTVL.

For the CDR3, the DNA is TGTGCCAGCAGCCCGCAGGTGGGGGCTTTTGAAAAACTGTTTTTT. As protein: CASSPQVGAFEKLFF. V is TRBV5-5 and J is TRBJ1-4; D is perhaps TRBD1 (6 bases). The length of the CDR3 is 15 residues. Trimming cost V 4 bases and J 7 bases, with 17 bases left between them. CDR1 and CDR2 from the germline V gene are SGHKS and YYEKEE (reference sequence).

This chain uses TRBV7-9 with TRBJ1-5, with D perhaps matching TRBD1 (5 bases). The CDR3 sequence is 15 residues long. The ends were cut back, 5 bases at V and 6 bases at J, with 17 bases in the middle. Germline CDR1 and CDR2: SEHNR and FQNEAQ (reference sequence). The chain's CDR3 is CASSAAGLGGQPQHF. The DNA for the CDR3 is TGTGCCAGCAGCGCGGCGGGGCTGGGGGGTCAGCCCCAGCATTTT.

The rearrangement links TRBV5-1 to TRBJ2-3, with 9 bases that match TRBD2. The CDR3 covers 15 residues. V was pared by 1 base and J by 2 bases, with 2 bases of the junction left unmatched. Germline V gene data show CDR1 as SGHRS and CDR2 as YFSETQ. The CDR3 sequence is CASSLIAGDTDTQYF. The CDR3 region has the DNA TGCGCCAGCAGCTTGATAGCGGGGGACACAGATACGCAGTATTTT.

This chain links TRBV7-2 with TRBJ1-1; D is perhaps TRBD1 (5 bases). The V gene's germline CDR1 is SGHTA and CDR2 FQGNSA. Trimming removed 8 bases from V and 10 bases from J, with 23 bases in between. This CDR3 region has 14 residues. The CDR3 sequence: CASALDTSSPGAFF. CDR3 nucleotide sequence: TGTGCCAGCGCCCTGGACACTTCTTCCCCGGGAGCTTTCTTT. Complete variable domain (other parts from reference TRBV7-2 and TRBJ1-1): GAGVSQSPSNKVTEKGKDVELRCDPISGHTALYWYRQSLGQGLEFLIYFQGNSAPDKSGLPSDRFSAERTGGSVSTLTIQRTQQEDSAVYLCASALDTSSPGAFFGQGTRLTVV.

J is TRBJ1-2 and V is TRBV7-2; D gene ambiguous. Germline values: CDR1 SGHTA, CDR2 FQGNSA. Trimming removed 1 base at V and 0 bases at J, with 15 bases between. The CDR3 consists of 17 residues. DNA for the CDR3: TGTGCCAGCAGCTTAGTATCGACCCAGGCGGCTAACTATGGCTACACCTTC. It codes for CASSLVSTQAANYGYTF.

This chain's CDR3 is CAISAYGGGGNEQFF. DNA for the CDR3: TGTGCCATCAGTGCTTACGGGGGAGGGGGCAATGAGCAGTTCTTC. The rearrangement joins TRBV10-3 to TRBJ2-1; tentatively, D is TRBD2 (7 bases). Germline V lookup: CDR1 ENHRY, CDR2 SYGVKD. The CDR3 sequence is 15 residues long. V dropped 4 bases and J dropped 6 bases, with 16 bases sitting between them.

The rearrangement uses TRBV2 and TRBJ1-6; 9 bases are shared with TRBD1. V was pared by 5 bases and J by 5 bases, with 4 bases of the junction left unmatched. This CDR3 region has 15 residues. CDR1 is SNHLY and CDR2 is FYNNEI in the germline V gene. Here the CDR3 reads CASSSDRGHNSPLHF. CDR3 nucleotide sequence: TGTGCCAGCAGTTCGGACAGGGGACATAATTCACCCCTCCACTTT.

The chain employs TRBV6-5 and TRBJ2-6; unclear D gene. The V and J ends lost 7 bases and 1 base respectively, with 5 bases between them. The germline V gene has CDR1 MNHEY and CDR2 SVGAGI. The CDR3 is 13 amino acids. Here the CDR3 reads CASTKSGANVLTF. The CDR3 DNA reads TGTGCCAGCACTAAGTCTGGGGCCAACGTCCTGACTTTC.

The gene calls are TRBV2 and TRBJ2-5; TRBD1 matches at 9 bases. The V and J ends lost 4 bases and 5 bases, in that order; junction bases with no gene match: 8. Germline loops: CDR1 SNHLY, CDR2 FYNNEI. CDR3 size: 15 residues. CDR3 residues: CASSGGQGSWETQYF. The CDR3 DNA reads TGTGCCAGCAGTGGGGGACAGGGAAGTTGGGAGACCCAGTACTTC. The full variable domain, in which reference TRBV2 and TRBJ2-5 provide the parts outside the CDR3, is EPEVTQTPSHQVTQMGQEVILRCVPISNHLYFYWYRQILGQKVEFLVSFYNNEISEKSEIFDDQFSVERPDGSNFTLKIRSTKLEDSAMYFCASSGGQGSWETQYFGPGTRLLVL.

CDR3 bases: TGTGCCAGCAGTGAAAGCCTCACTGAAGCTTTCTTT. Translated, it gives CASSESLTEAFF. The rearrangement links TRBV6-1 to TRBJ1-1; D not resolved. V was pared by 2 bases and J by 4 bases, with 5 bases between. CDR1 and CDR2 from the germline V gene are MNHNS and SASEGT. CDR3 length equals 12 residues.

The rearrangement joins TRBV4-1 to TRBJ2-1; no firm D call. The germline gives CDR1 MGHRA, CDR2 YSYEKL. There are 16 residues in the CDR3. Trimming cost V 4 bases and J 1 base, with 14 bases left between them. CDR3 nucleotide sequence: TGCGCCAGCAGCCTCGGACGGGCGTTTTCCTACAATGAGCAGTTCTTC. Translation gives CASSLGRAFSYNEQFF.

The rearrangement joins TRBV6-1 to TRBJ2-7, with D possibly TRBD1 on 6 matching bases. Germline V lookup: CDR1 MNHNS, CDR2 SASEGT. Trimming took 2 bases from V and 3 from J, leaving 20 bases between them. The CDR3 is 17 amino acids. The CDR3 loop is CASSESRVRTGLYEQYF. For the CDR3, the DNA is TGTGCCAGCAGTGAAAGTAGAGTTCGTACAGGGCTCTACGAGCAGTACTTC.

This clone showed up just a few times. Other DNA sequences in this specimen translate into the identical CDR3. The V gene is TRBV5-1, the J gene TRBJ2-2, with no clear D. There are 14 residues in the CDR3. In germline, CDR1 is SGHRS, CDR2 YFSETQ. V shed 2 bases and J shed 0 bases, with 5 bases lying between them. The CDR3: CASSFTANTGELFF. The CDR3, as DNA: TGCGCCAGCAGCTTCACGGCGAACACCGGGGAGCTGTTTTTT.

The rearrangement links TRBV6-1 to TRBJ2-5; 12 bases are shared with TRBD2. V lost 3 bases, J lost 2 bases, and 10 bases stayed unmatched. This CDR3 has 18 amino acids. CDR1 and CDR2 from the germline V gene are MNHNS and SASEGT. In DNA, the CDR3 is TGTGCCAGCAGTGACGGGGGCACTAGCGGGAGGTGGCAAGAGACCCAGTACTTC. Amino acids: CASSDGGTSGRWQETQYF.

The V gene is TRBV6-1, the J gene TRBJ1-1; D is possibly TRBD1 (6 bases). The ends were cut back, 6 bases at V and 1 base at J, with 9 bases in the middle. Germline loops: CDR1 MNHNS, CDR2 SASEGT. This CDR3 region has 13 residues. The CDR3 region is CASRKQGNTEAFF. The CDR3 DNA reads TGTGCCAGCAGAAAACAGGGGAACACTGAAGCTTTCTTT.

In this sample, this clone turned up a few times. V gene TRBV5-4 combines with J gene TRBJ2-1, with D hard to call. Trimming stripped 6 bases from V and 8 bases from J, with 15 bases between. Germline assignment: CDR1 SGHNT and CDR2 YYREEE (reference sequence). This CDR3 has 13 residues. The CDR3 reads CASISPSGYEQFF. The CDR3 DNA reads TGTGCCAGCATATCCCCCAGTGGCTATGAGCAGTTCTTC.

The V call is TRBV10-2, the J call TRBJ2-1; D is unclear. Germline V CDR1 and CDR2: WSHSY, SAAADI. There are 12 residues in the CDR3. Trimming left V 7 bases short and J 5 bases short, with 9 bases between. CDR3 sequence: CASKAGHNEQFF. CDR3 DNA sequence: TGCGCCAGCAAGGCCGGCCACAATGAGCAGTTCTTC.

The chain combines TRBV7-9 with TRBJ1-1; D not certain. This CDR3 comprises 18 residues. CDR1 and CDR2 from the germline V gene are SEHNR and FQNEAQ (reference sequence). With 5 bases removed from V and 1 base from J, the gap between germline ends came to 23 bases. The CDR3 nucleotides read TGTGCCAGCAGCCCCGTCATGGGGAATTTTGTTTCGAACACTGAAGCTTTCTTT. Translation: CASSPVMGNFVSNTEAFF.

V gene TRBV10-1 combines with J gene TRBJ1-6; D call uncertain. V lost 7 bases and J lost 9, with 22 bases in between. The germline V gene has CDR1 WNHNN and CDR2 SYGVQD (reference sequence). The CDR3 consists of 16 residues. CDR3: CASTQWRPLLGSPLHF. DNA for the CDR3: TGCGCCAGCACCCAGTGGAGGCCTTTATTGGGTTCACCCCTCCACTTT.

J is TRBJ2-1 and V is TRBV10-3, with a tentative D call TRBD2 (6 bases). The germline V and J ends were trimmed by 4 bases and 2 bases, with 12 bases remaining between them. CDR3 size: 15 residues. Per the germline V gene, CDR1 is ENHRY and CDR2 is SYGVKD. CDR3 DNA sequence: TGTGCCATCAGTGCTGGGGGAGGACCCTACAATGAGCAGTTCTTC. It specifies CAISAGGGPYNEQFF.

The chain links TRBV10-3 to TRBJ2-1; TRBD2 matches at 9 bases. The CDR3 contains 13 residues. Germline values: CDR1 ENHRY, CDR2 SYGVKD. V was pared by 8 bases and J by 8 bases, with 7 bases of the junction left unmatched. CDR3 coding DNA: TGTGCCATCGGAGTAGCGGGAGAAGATGAGCAGTTCTTC. Translation: CAIGVAGEDEQFF.

CDR3 bases: TGTGCCAGCTCGTATAACAGGGAGGCTAATGAAAAACTGTTTTTT. Translating it yields CASSYNREANEKLFF. The V gene is TRBV18, the J gene TRBJ1-4; D is perhaps TRBD1 (6 bases). V was cut by 6 bases and J by 3 bases, with 14 bases left in between. Germline V gene sequence: CDR1 KGHSH, CDR2 LQKENI. This CDR3 has 15 amino acids.

The rearrangement joins TRBV7-2 to TRBJ2-7; 8 bases align to TRBD2. Germline V CDR1 and CDR2: SGHTA, FQGNSA. This CDR3 has 15 residues. The J segment lost 3 bases and the V segment lost 5 bases, leaving 9 bases of the junction unmatched. CDR3 DNA sequence: TGTGCCAGCAGCGAGGGACTAGGACCTTTCTACGAGCAGTACTTC. Translated: CASSEGLGPFYEQYF.